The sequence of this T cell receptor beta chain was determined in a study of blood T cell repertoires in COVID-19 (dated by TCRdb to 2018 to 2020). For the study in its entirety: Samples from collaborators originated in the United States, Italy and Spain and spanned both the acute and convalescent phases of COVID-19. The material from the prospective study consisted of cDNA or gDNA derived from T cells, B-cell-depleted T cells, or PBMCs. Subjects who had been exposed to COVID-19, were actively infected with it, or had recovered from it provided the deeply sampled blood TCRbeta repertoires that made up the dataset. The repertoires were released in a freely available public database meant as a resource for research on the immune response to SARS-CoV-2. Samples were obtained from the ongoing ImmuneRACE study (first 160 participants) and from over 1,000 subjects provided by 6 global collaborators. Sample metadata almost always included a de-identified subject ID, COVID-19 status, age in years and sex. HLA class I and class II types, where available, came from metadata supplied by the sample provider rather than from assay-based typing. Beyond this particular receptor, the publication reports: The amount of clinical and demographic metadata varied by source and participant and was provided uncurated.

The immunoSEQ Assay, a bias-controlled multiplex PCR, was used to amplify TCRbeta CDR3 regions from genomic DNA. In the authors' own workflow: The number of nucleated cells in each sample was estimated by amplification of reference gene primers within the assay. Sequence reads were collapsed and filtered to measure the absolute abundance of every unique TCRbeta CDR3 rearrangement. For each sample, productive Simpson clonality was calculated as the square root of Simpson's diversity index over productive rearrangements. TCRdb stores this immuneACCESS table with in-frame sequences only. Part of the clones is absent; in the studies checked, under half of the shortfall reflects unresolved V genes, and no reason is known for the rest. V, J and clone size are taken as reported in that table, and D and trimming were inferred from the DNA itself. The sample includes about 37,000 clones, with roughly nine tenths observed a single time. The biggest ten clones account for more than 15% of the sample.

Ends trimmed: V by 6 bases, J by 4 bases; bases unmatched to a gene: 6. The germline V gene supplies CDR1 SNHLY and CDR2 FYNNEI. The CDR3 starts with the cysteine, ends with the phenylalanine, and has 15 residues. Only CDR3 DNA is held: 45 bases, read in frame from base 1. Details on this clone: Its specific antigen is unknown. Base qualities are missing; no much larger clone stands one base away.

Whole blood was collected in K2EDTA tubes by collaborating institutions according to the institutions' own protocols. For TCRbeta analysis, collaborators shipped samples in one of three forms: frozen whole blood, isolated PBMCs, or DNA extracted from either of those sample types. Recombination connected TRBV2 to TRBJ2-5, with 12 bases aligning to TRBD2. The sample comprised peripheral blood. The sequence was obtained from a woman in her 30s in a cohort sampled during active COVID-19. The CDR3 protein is CASRWRLAGAETQYF. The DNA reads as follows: TGTGCCAGCAGATGGAGACTAGCGGGAGCAGAGACCCAGTACTTC.